A selection of T cell receptor beta chains follows, all from one sample in a study of cytomegalovirus exposure and HLA in healthy donors. The protocol was immunoSEQ multiplex PCR, while the TCRdb copy is restricted to in-frame clones and leaves out a portion. The sample carries 150,000 to 200,000 clones, over 70% recorded once. Source material: PBMCs. Every receptor here comes from a female donor in good health and CMV-seronegative. Both conserved end residues are part of each CDR3. A D gene is named only where the DNA matches it firmly. Size tells how often a clone was seen (once, few, many) or the class of an expanded clone, and some rows leave it out.

d_call: .; v_call: TRBV30; j_call: TRBJ1-5; clone_size: .; cdr3_aa: CAWSFDSSNQPQHF; cdr3_nt: TGTGCCTGGAGTTTCGACAGTAGCAATCAGCCCCAGCATTTT
d_call: .; v_call: TRBV18; j_call: TRBJ2-1; clone_size: .; cdr3_aa: CASSPPGGEGNEQFF; cdr3_nt: TGTGCCAGCTCACCACCGGGGGGAGAAGGGAATGAGCAGTTCTTC
d_call: TRBD1; v_call: TRBV4-1; j_call: TRBJ1-2; clone_size: few; cdr3_aa: CASSRGGAYGYTF; cdr3_nt: TGCGCCAGCAGCCGAGGGGGCGCGTATGGCTACACCTTC
d_call: .; v_call: TRBV6-4; j_call: TRBJ1-5; clone_size: few; cdr3_aa: CASSVDSNQPQHF; cdr3_nt: TGTGCCAGCAGCGTAGATAGCAATCAGCCCCAGCATTTT
d_call: .; v_call: TRBV29-1; j_call: TRBJ2-1; clone_size: few; cdr3_aa: CSVEGGGPGVNEQFF; cdr3_nt: TGCAGCGTTGAAGGGGGGGGGCCTGGGGTCAATGAGCAGTTCTTC
d_call: .; v_call: TRBV28; j_call: TRBJ2-7; clone_size: .; cdr3_aa: CASSPRGDHEQYF; cdr3_nt: TGTGCCAGCAGCCCCAGGGGGGACCACGAGCAGTACTTC
d_call: .; v_call: TRBV7-9; j_call: TRBJ2-2; clone_size: .; cdr3_aa: CASSWSGVGANTGELFF; cdr3_nt: TGTGCCAGCAGCTGGTCGGGGGTCGGAGCGAACACCGGGGAGCTGTTTTTT
d_call: .; v_call: TRBV27; j_call: TRBJ2-7; clone_size: once; cdr3_aa: CASSLFRGASYEQYF; cdr3_nt: TGTGCCAGCAGTTTATTCAGGGGGGCTTCCTACGAGCAGTACTTC
d_call: .; v_call: TRBV6-5; j_call: TRBJ2-3; clone_size: .; cdr3_aa: CASSYSGGIGSDTQYF; cdr3_nt: TGTGCCAGCAGTTACTCAGGCGGGATTGGGTCTGATACGCAGTATTTT
d_call: .; v_call: TRBV30; j_call: TRBJ2-7; clone_size: .; cdr3_aa: CAWSRELYEQYF; cdr3_nt: TGTGCCTGGAGTAGAGAACTCTACGAGCAGTACTTC
d_call: TRBD1; v_call: TRBV5-6; j_call: TRBJ1-3; clone_size: .; cdr3_aa: CASSLADRGRRGNTIYF; cdr3_nt: TGTGCCAGCAGCTTGGCCGACAGGGGGCGCCGTGGAAACACCATATATTTT
d_call: .; v_call: TRBV5-1; j_call: TRBJ1-6; clone_size: few; cdr3_aa: CASSLGISSSYNSPLHF; cdr3_nt: TGCGCCAGCAGCTTGGGGATCTCTAGCTCCTATAATTCACCCCTCCACTTT
d_call: .; v_call: TRBV9; j_call: TRBJ1-1; clone_size: once; cdr3_aa: CASSAEGVWTEAFF; cdr3_nt: TGTGCCAGCAGCGCAGAGGGTGTATGGACTGAAGCTTTCTTT
d_call: TRBD2; v_call: TRBV6-6; j_call: TRBJ2-2; clone_size: .; cdr3_aa: CASNRLAGVTGELFF; cdr3_nt: TGTGCCAGCAACCGACTAGCGGGAGTCACCGGGGAGCTGTTTTTT
d_call: TRBD1; v_call: TRBV6-1; j_call: TRBJ1-5; clone_size: .; cdr3_aa: CASKDRPYSNQPQHF; cdr3_nt: TGTGCCAGCAAGGACAGGCCATATAGCAATCAGCCCCAGCATTTT
d_call: TRBD1; v_call: TRBV28; j_call: TRBJ2-7; clone_size: .; cdr3_aa: CASSTRQGANEQYF; cdr3_nt: TGTGCCAGCAGTACCAGACAGGGGGCCAACGAGCAGTACTTC
d_call: TRBD1; v_call: TRBV11-1; j_call: TRBJ2-7; clone_size: once; cdr3_aa: CASSAGQGSRFEQYF; cdr3_nt: TGTGCCAGCAGCGCCGGACAGGGATCGAGGTTTGAGCAGTACTTC
d_call: .; v_call: TRBV28; j_call: TRBJ1-1; clone_size: .; cdr3_aa: CASSRAGREAFF; cdr3_nt: TGTGCCAGCAGTCGGGCGGGGAGGGAAGCTTTCTTT
d_call: TRBD2; v_call: TRBV6-1; j_call: TRBJ2-7; clone_size: few; cdr3_aa: CASSERLAVYEQYF; cdr3_nt: TGTGCCAGCAGTGAGCGACTAGCGGTTTACGAGCAGTACTTC
d_call: .; v_call: TRBV7-3; j_call: TRBJ2-2; clone_size: .; cdr3_aa: CASSLLGGPNTGELFF; cdr3_nt: TGTGCCAGCAGCTTACTGGGGGGGCCCAACACCGGGGAGCTGTTTTTT
d_call: .; v_call: TRBV19; j_call: TRBJ1-1; clone_size: .; cdr3_aa: CASRTEGTEAFF; cdr3_nt: TGTGCCAGTAGGACGGAGGGCACTGAAGCTTTCTTT
d_call: .; v_call: TRBV29-1; j_call: TRBJ1-2; clone_size: .; cdr3_aa: CSSRTDNYGYTF; cdr3_nt: TGCAGCTCTCGGACAGACAACTATGGCTACACCTTC
d_call: .; v_call: TRBV27; j_call: TRBJ1-6; clone_size: once; cdr3_aa: CASSSRGGGINSPLHF; cdr3_nt: TGTGCCAGCAGTTCCCGGGGAGGGGGAATTAATTCACCCCTCCACTTT
d_call: TRBD2; v_call: TRBV19; j_call: TRBJ2-4; clone_size: .; cdr3_aa: CATMTSEWIQYF; cdr3_nt: TGTGCCACCATGACTAGCGAATGGATTCAGTACTTC
d_call: .; v_call: TRBV7-2; j_call: TRBJ1-3; clone_size: .; cdr3_aa: CASSSQTGLSGNTIYF; cdr3_nt: TGTGCCAGCAGCAGCCAAACAGGTCTCTCTGGAAACACCATATATTTT
d_call: TRBD1; v_call: TRBV19; j_call: TRBJ1-1; clone_size: once; cdr3_aa: CASRGDRETEAFF; cdr3_nt: TGTGCCAGTAGGGGGGACAGGGAGACTGAAGCTTTCTTT
d_call: .; v_call: TRBV7-9; j_call: TRBJ2-2; clone_size: .; cdr3_aa: CASSLIQDLANTGELFF; cdr3_nt: TGTGCCAGCAGCCTCATACAGGATCTGGCGAACACCGGGGAGCTGTTTTTT
d_call: .; v_call: TRBV28; j_call: TRBJ1-1; clone_size: .; cdr3_aa: CASSSRTSMNTEAFF; cdr3_nt: TGTGCCAGCAGTTCCCGGACATCTATGAACACTGAAGCTTTCTTT
d_call: TRBD1; v_call: TRBV15; j_call: TRBJ2-7; clone_size: .; cdr3_aa: CATSGQGSAIIREQYF; cdr3_nt: TGTGCCACCTCTGGACAGGGGAGCGCCATAATACGGGAGCAGTACTTC
d_call: TRBD1; v_call: TRBV19; j_call: TRBJ1-5; clone_size: once; cdr3_aa: CASSWDRERVQPQHF; cdr3_nt: TGTGCCAGTAGTTGGGACAGGGAGAGAGTTCAGCCCCAGCATTTT
d_call: .; v_call: TRBV19; j_call: TRBJ2-1; clone_size: .; cdr3_aa: CASSYLDEQFF; cdr3_nt: TGTGCCAGTAGTTATCTAGATGAGCAGTTCTTC
d_call: TRBD2; v_call: TRBV28; j_call: TRBJ2-7; clone_size: .; cdr3_aa: CASRGSLAGRNEQYF; cdr3_nt: TGTGCCAGCAGGGGATCGCTAGCGGGAAGGAACGAGCAGTACTTC
d_call: .; v_call: TRBV6-5; j_call: TRBJ2-5; clone_size: .; cdr3_aa: CASTRGGFETQYF; cdr3_nt: TGTGCCAGCACCCGAGGCGGTTTCGAGACCCAGTACTTC
d_call: .; v_call: TRBV4-1; j_call: TRBJ2-3; clone_size: .; cdr3_aa: CASSQDLVSDTQYF; cdr3_nt: TGCGCCAGCAGCCAAGATCTCGTCTCGGATACGCAGTATTTT
d_call: TRBD2; v_call: TRBV4-3; j_call: TRBJ2-1; clone_size: once; cdr3_aa: CASSQATSGARGEQFF; cdr3_nt: TGCGCCAGCAGCCAAGCGACTAGCGGGGCCCGGGGTGAGCAGTTCTTC
d_call: .; v_call: TRBV5-1; j_call: TRBJ1-2; clone_size: .; cdr3_aa: CASSLGTVPPANYGYTF; cdr3_nt: TGCGCCAGCAGCTTGGGGACTGTCCCACCCGCTAACTATGGCTACACCTTC
d_call: TRBD2; v_call: TRBV15; j_call: TRBJ2-1; clone_size: .; cdr3_aa: CATSRAITGLSYNEQFF; cdr3_nt: TGTGCCACCAGCAGAGCCATAACGGGACTAAGTTACAATGAGCAGTTCTTC
d_call: .; v_call: TRBV13; j_call: TRBJ1-2; clone_size: .; cdr3_aa: CASSEKWGSPGYTF; cdr3_nt: TGTGCCAGCAGTGAAAAGTGGGGCAGTCCTGGCTACACCTTC
d_call: TRBD1; v_call: TRBV19; j_call: TRBJ1-3; clone_size: .; cdr3_aa: CASTSAGTGGRNTIYF; cdr3_nt: TGTGCCAGTACCTCCGCCGGGACAGGGGGCAGAAACACCATATATTTT
d_call: .; v_call: TRBV6-7; j_call: TRBJ2-3; clone_size: few; cdr3_aa: CASSWGGPRTDTQYF; cdr3_nt: TGTGCCAGCAGTTGGGGGGGGCCGCGCACAGATACGCAGTATTTT
d_call: TRBD1; v_call: TRBV5-1; j_call: TRBJ1-4; clone_size: .; cdr3_aa: CASSQGRGREKLFF; cdr3_nt: TGCGCCAGCAGCCAAGGAAGGGGGCGAGAAAAACTGTTTTTT
d_call: TRBD1; v_call: TRBV25-1; j_call: TRBJ1-1; clone_size: .; cdr3_aa: CASSDYLGQSPNTEAFF; cdr3_nt: TGTGCCAGCAGTGACTACTTGGGACAGAGCCCGAACACTGAAGCTTTCTTT
d_call: .; v_call: TRBV6-4; j_call: TRBJ1-1; clone_size: many; cdr3_aa: CASSEVQGGYTEAFF; cdr3_nt: TGTGCCAGCAGTGAAGTCCAGGGCGGATACACTGAAGCTTTCTTT
d_call: .; v_call: TRBV9; j_call: TRBJ2-7; clone_size: few; cdr3_aa: CASSVNQASYEQYF; cdr3_nt: TGTGCCAGCAGCGTGAATCAGGCCTCCTACGAGCAGTACTTC
d_call: .; v_call: TRBV28; j_call: TRBJ2-5; clone_size: .; cdr3_aa: CASNIHISQETQYF; cdr3_nt: TGTGCCAGCAATATACATATCTCCCAAGAGACCCAGTACTTC
d_call: .; v_call: TRBV4-1; j_call: TRBJ2-2; clone_size: .; cdr3_aa: CASSQDKGWYGQGEVPGELFF; cdr3_nt: TGCGCCAGCAGCCAAGATAAGGGGTGGTACGGCCAGGGGGAGGTCCCCGGGGAGCTGTTTTTT
d_call: .; v_call: TRBV9; j_call: TRBJ1-4; clone_size: .; cdr3_aa: CASSPRGGYNEKLFF; cdr3_nt: TGTGCCAGCAGCCCCCGTGGGGGGTATAATGAAAAACTGTTTTTT
d_call: .; v_call: TRBV6-6; j_call: TRBJ2-3; clone_size: .; cdr3_aa: CASSYSIGTDTQYF; cdr3_nt: TGTGCCAGCAGTTACTCAATCGGCACAGATACGCAGTATTTT
d_call: TRBD1; v_call: TRBV5-4; j_call: TRBJ2-3; clone_size: .; cdr3_aa: CASTATGVPDTQYF; cdr3_nt: TGTGCCAGCACCGCGACAGGGGTCCCAGATACGCAGTATTTT
d_call: .; v_call: TRBV7-6; j_call: TRBJ2-1; clone_size: .; cdr3_aa: CASSLEPLRAEQFF; cdr3_nt: TGTGCCAGCAGCTTAGAACCCCTCCGAGCCGAGCAGTTCTTC
d_call: .; v_call: TRBV19; j_call: TRBJ1-1; clone_size: .; cdr3_aa: CASNSYTGNTEAFF; cdr3_nt: TGTGCCAGTAACTCCTATACAGGGAACACTGAAGCTTTCTTT
d_call: TRBD1; v_call: TRBV30; j_call: TRBJ1-3; clone_size: .; cdr3_aa: CAWRITGARNTIYF; cdr3_nt: TGTGCCTGGAGGATCACAGGGGCTCGAAACACCATATATTTT
d_call: .; v_call: TRBV7-6; j_call: TRBJ2-5; clone_size: .; cdr3_aa: CASSTGTTGGETQYF; cdr3_nt: TGTGCCAGCAGCACCGGGACAACCGGGGGGGAGACCCAGTACTTC
d_call: .; v_call: TRBV5-5; j_call: TRBJ2-3; clone_size: .; cdr3_aa: CASSLARGNTDTQYF; cdr3_nt: TGTGCCAGCAGCTTGGCCCGGGGTAACACAGATACGCAGTATTTT
d_call: .; v_call: TRBV4-3; j_call: TRBJ2-7; clone_size: .; cdr3_aa: CASSQGVGGVYEQYF; cdr3_nt: TGCGCCAGCAGCCAAGGAGTGGGCGGGGTCTACGAGCAGTACTTC